This TCR beta chain was obtained from a study of CD8+ T cells in alopecia areata. Across the study: Patients remained on tofacitinib for 6 to 18 months and then went 6 months without it.

Described treatment: oral pan-JAK inhibitor, 5-10 mg twice daily. Sequencing used cDNA as its template, made by extracting RNA and reverse transcribing it. Data came from immunoSEQ multiplex PCR; TCRdb stores just in-frame clones and leaves some out. Among approximately 150,000 clones listed, around 59% were seen once. With 5 bases clipped from V and 9 bases from J, the junction kept 6 bases outside the gene matches. Looked up from germline, CDR1 is SEHNR and CDR2 is FQNEAQ (reference sequence). The CDR3 is 14 amino acids. The sequence derives from a human donor with alopecia areata. The chain links TRBV7-9 to TRBJ1-6; 8 bases are a match to TRBD1. This specimen consisted of CD4+ T cells sorted from blood, obtained at week 24, from a patient treated with tofacitinib. The CDR3 here is CASSHRQGTSPLHF. The DNA for the CDR3 is TGTGCCAGCAGCCATCGACAGGGGACTTCACCCCTCCACTTT. Complete variable domain (other parts from reference TRBV7-9 and TRBJ1-6): DTGVSQNPRHKITKRGQNVTFRCDPISEHNRLYWYRQTLGQGPEFLTYFQNEAQLEKSRLLSDRFSAERPKGSFSTLEIQRTEQGDSAMYLCASSHRQGTSPLHFGNGTRLTVT.